Below are 18 T cell receptor beta chains sequenced from a single sample in a study of technical replicates of blood from a few donors. Generated by immunoSEQ multiplex PCR, the TCRdb table keeps only in-frame clones and is missing some. Of around 95,000 clones listed, around 95% are singletons. Sequencing was performed on T cells isolated from PBMCs. These receptors all come from a human donor in good health.

The chain combines TRBV15 with TRBJ2-5, with 7 nucleotides matching TRBD1. CDR1 and CDR2 from the germline V gene are LNHNV and YYDKDF (reference sequence). The CDR3 length is 15 residues. Trimming cost V 3 bases and J 1 base; bases outside gene matches: 5. For the CDR3, the DNA is TGTGCCACCAGCAGTAGGGACAGACCCCAAGAGACCCAGTACTTC. This translates into CATSSRDRPQETQYF.

V gene TRBV7-8 combines with J gene TRBJ1-1, with a possible D match to TRBD1 (5 bases). In germline, CDR1 is SGHVS, CDR2 FQNEAQ. The CDR3 is made up of 16 amino acids. V lost 7 bases, J lost 1 base, and 19 bases lay in between. The CDR3 loop reads CASIQRSGAGNTEAFF. The DNA of the CDR3 is TGTGCCAGCATCCAGCGCTCTGGGGCAGGGAACACTGAAGCTTTCTTT.

The chain employs TRBV6-6 and TRBJ2-5; TRBD1 is a possible D gene (6 bases). Trimming left V 2 bases short and J 2 bases short, with 6 bases between. The CDR3 extends over 13 amino acids. Germline-derived CDR1 and CDR2 are MNHNY and SVGAGI (reference sequence). DNA of the CDR3: TGTGCCAGCAGTTACGGACAGCAAGAGACCCAGTACTTC. The encoded protein is CASSYGQQETQYF.

This clone has more than one count but fewer than ten. V and J are TRBV7-8 and TRBJ1-1; the D is unclear. Looked up from germline, CDR1 is SGHVS and CDR2 is FQNEAQ. Trimming stripped 6 bases from V and 1 base from J, with 9 bases between. CDR3 length equals 13 residues. Here the CDR3 DNA reads TGTGCCAGCAGGCCGCGGGGGAACACTGAAGCTTTCTTT. Translation gives CASRPRGNTEAFF.

The chain has TRBV30 and TRBJ1-2; TRBD1 agrees at 10 bases. The CDR3 length is 13 residues. Germline V gene lookup returns CDR1 GTSNPN and CDR2 SVGIG (reference sequence). In DNA form, the CDR3 reads TGTCTAAGTCGCTGGAGGGACAGGGGCGGCTACACCTTC. It codes for CLSRWRDRGGYTF.

The V call is TRBV25-1, the J call TRBJ1-2, with a tentative D call TRBD1 (5 bases). CDR3 size: 14 residues. The germline V and J ends were trimmed by 2 bases and 3 bases, with 10 bases remaining between them. The germline V gene encodes CDR1 MGHDK and CDR2 SYGVNS. Here the CDR3 DNA reads TGTGCCAGCAGTGAAGGTCAGGGTTACTATGGCTACACCTTC. This encodes CASSEGQGYYGYTF.

This chain uses TRBV29-1 with TRBJ2-7, with TRBD1 as a possible D gene (6 bases). CDR1 is SQVTM and CDR2 is ANQGSEA in the germline V gene. This CDR3 is built from 12 residues. Trimming stripped 6 bases from V and 1 base from J, with 10 bases between. CDR3 DNA sequence: TGCAGCGTGGCTGACAGGTCCTACGAGCAGTACTTC. Its translation is CSVADRSYEQYF.

This chain joins TRBV28 and TRBJ2-7; no reliable D call. The germline gives CDR1 MDHEN, CDR2 SYDVKM. CDR3 length: 20 amino acids. V was clipped by 1 base and J by 0 bases, with 25 bases between them. The CDR3 loop reads CASSLSFVRGQIPNSYEQYF. The CDR3 nucleotides are TGTGCCAGCAGTTTATCGTTCGTTCGAGGCCAGATCCCTAACTCCTACGAGCAGTACTTC. The full variable domain, rest sourced from reference TRBV28 and TRBJ2-7, is DVKVTQSSRYLVKRTGEKVFLECVQDMDHENMFWYRQDPGLGLRLIYFSYDVKMKEKGDIPEGYSVSREKKERFSLILESASTNQTSMYLCASSLSFVRGQIPNSYEQYFGPGTRLTVT.

The rearrangement links TRBV5-1 to TRBJ2-5; 10 bases line up with TRBD2. J lost 5 bases, V lost 3 bases, and 7 bases had no gene match. This CDR3 has 15 amino acids. Germline lookup yields CDR1 SGHRS and CDR2 YFSETQ. The CDR3 region is CASSWVASGSETQYF. As DNA, the CDR3 is TGCGCCAGCAGCTGGGTGGCTAGCGGGAGCGAGACCCAGTACTTC. Complete variable domain (other parts from reference TRBV5-1 and TRBJ2-5): KAGVTQTPRYLIKTRGQQVTLSCSPISGHRSVSWYQQTPGQGLQFLFEYFSETQRNKGNFPGRFSGRQFSNSRSEMNVSTLELGDSALYLCASSWVASGSETQYFGPGTRLLVL.

This chain links TRBV6-6 with TRBJ2-7, with D tentatively TRBD2 (6 bases). Germline V gives CDR1 MNHNY, CDR2 SVGAGI (reference sequence). Trimming stripped 4 bases from V and 4 bases from J, with 14 bases between. The CDR3 is 14 residues long. The CDR3 loop is CASSLAGWGYEQYF. The CDR3 DNA reads TGTGCCAGCAGTTTGGCGGGATGGGGATACGAGCAGTACTTC.

V is TRBV27 and J is TRBJ1-5, with D maybe TRBD1 (5 bases). The ends were cut back, 8 bases at V and 0 bases at J, with 14 bases in the middle. Germline-derived CDR1 and CDR2 are MNHEY and SMNVEV (reference sequence). This CDR3 is built from 15 residues. The CDR3 sequence: CASCPDTYSNQPQHF. CDR3 nucleotide sequence: TGTGCCAGCTGCCCGGACACCTATAGCAATCAGCCCCAGCATTTT.

The rearrangement uses TRBV9 and TRBJ1-1; unclear D gene. The CDR3 has 15 amino acids. Germline CDR1 is SGDLS and CDR2 is YYNGEE. V shed 0 bases and J shed 3 bases, with 12 bases lying between them. CDR3 nucleotides: TGTGCCAGCAGCGTAGGCGGGCCCCTAGACACTGAAGCTTTCTTT. Translation: CASSVGGPLDTEAFF.

V gene TRBV15 combines with J gene TRBJ1-3; D is possibly TRBD1 (5 bases). Trimming cost V 0 bases and J 7 bases, with 31 bases left between them. Per germline, CDR1 LNHNV and CDR2 YYDKDF (reference sequence). The CDR3 sequence is 21 residues long. CDR3 sequence reads: CATSRDPARLALQIGGNTIYF. For the CDR3, the DNA is TGTGCCACCAGCAGAGATCCCGCCCGCCTTGCGTTACAGATTGGGGGGAACACCATATATTTT.

The rearrangement links TRBV6-4 to TRBJ2-1, with TRBD1 identical over 8 bases. The CDR3 consists of 15 residues. J lost 6 bases, V lost 2 bases, and 6 bases had no gene match. CDR1 and CDR2 (germline): MRHNA, SNTAGT. CDR3 protein: CASSDEQGGVNEQFF. The CDR3, as DNA: TGTGCCAGCAGTGACGAACAGGGGGGAGTCAATGAGCAGTTCTTC.

This clone was found once. The chain combines TRBV4-1 with TRBJ2-2, with 7 bases aligning to TRBD1. CDR3 length: 15 residues. The V gene end was trimmed by 4 bases and the J gene end by 4 bases; junction bases not matched to a gene: 6. CDR1 and CDR2 (germline): MGHRA, YSYEKL. CDR3 protein: CASSLRTGTTGELFF. CDR3 nucleotides: TGCGCCAGCAGCCTGCGGACAGGTACCACCGGGGAGCTGTTTTTT.

The V call is TRBV7-2, the J call TRBJ2-1, with 9 bases identical to TRBD2. Germline V CDR1 and CDR2: SGHTA, FQGNSA. Losses at the gene ends were 3 bases for V and 0 bases for J; bases not matched to a gene: 0. CDR3 length: 15 amino acids. CDR3 residues: CASSFSGSSYNEQFF. In DNA, the CDR3 is TGTGCCAGCAGCTTTAGCGGGAGCTCCTACAATGAGCAGTTCTTC. The entire variable domain, with the rest obtained from reference TRBV7-2 and TRBJ2-1, is as follows: GAGVSQSPSNKVTEKGKDVELRCDPISGHTALYWYRQSLGQGLEFLIYFQGNSAPDKSGLPSDRFSAERTGGSVSTLTIQRTQQEDSAVYLCASSFSGSSYNEQFFGPGTRLTVL.

This chain joins TRBV30 and TRBJ2-7; D possibly corresponds to TRBD2 (6 bases). V was shortened by 2 bases and J by 0 bases, with 8 bases between the two germline ends. The CDR3 consists of 13 residues. Germline loops: CDR1 GTSNPN, CDR2 SVGIG (reference sequence). DNA of the CDR3: TGTGCCTGGAGTAGGGGAGGCTCCTACGAGCAGTACTTC. This translates into CAWSRGGSYEQYF.

The genes are TRBV7-9 and TRBJ1-1, with D perhaps TRBD1 (5 bases). V was pared by 3 bases and J by 7 bases, with 9 bases between. This CDR3 is 12 amino acids long. Germline CDR1 and CDR2: SEHNR and FQNEAQ (reference sequence). CDR3 nucleotide sequence: TGTGCCAGCAGCTTGGGCGGGGGTGAAGCTTTCTTT. Translation gives CASSLGGGEAFF.